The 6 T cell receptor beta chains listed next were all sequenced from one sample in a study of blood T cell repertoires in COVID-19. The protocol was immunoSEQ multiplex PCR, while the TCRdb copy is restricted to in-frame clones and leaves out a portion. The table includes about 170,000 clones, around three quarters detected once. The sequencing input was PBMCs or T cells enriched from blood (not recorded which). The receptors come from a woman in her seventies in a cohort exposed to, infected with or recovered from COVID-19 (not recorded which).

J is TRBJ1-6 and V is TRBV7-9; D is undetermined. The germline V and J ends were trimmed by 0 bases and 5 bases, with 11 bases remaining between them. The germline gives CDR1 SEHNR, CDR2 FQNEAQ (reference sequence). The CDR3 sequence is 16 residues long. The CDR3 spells CASSLARVLDNSPLHF. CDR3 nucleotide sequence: TGTGCCAGCAGCTTAGCTCGGGTATTAGATAATTCACCCCTCCACTTT.

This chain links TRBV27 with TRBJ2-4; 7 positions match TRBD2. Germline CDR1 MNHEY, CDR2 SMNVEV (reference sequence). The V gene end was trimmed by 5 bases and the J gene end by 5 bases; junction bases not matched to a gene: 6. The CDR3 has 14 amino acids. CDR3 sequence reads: CASSAWGGENIQYF. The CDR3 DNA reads TGTGCCAGCAGTGCATGGGGGGGAGAAAACATTCAGTACTTC.

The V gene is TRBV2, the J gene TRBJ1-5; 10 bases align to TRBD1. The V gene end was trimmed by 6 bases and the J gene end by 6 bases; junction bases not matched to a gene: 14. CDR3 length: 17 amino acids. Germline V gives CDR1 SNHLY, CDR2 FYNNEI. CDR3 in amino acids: CASSTPGGTGEAQPQHF. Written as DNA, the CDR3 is TGTGCCAGCAGCACCCCGGGCGGGACAGGGGAGGCTCAGCCCCAGCATTTT.

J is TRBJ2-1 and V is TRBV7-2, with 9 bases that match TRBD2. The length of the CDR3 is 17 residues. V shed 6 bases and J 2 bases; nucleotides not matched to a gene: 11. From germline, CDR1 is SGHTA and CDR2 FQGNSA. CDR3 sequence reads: CASRWVAGGIPYNEQFF. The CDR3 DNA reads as TGTGCCAGCAGGTGGGTGGCGGGAGGGATCCCCTACAATGAGCAGTTCTTC. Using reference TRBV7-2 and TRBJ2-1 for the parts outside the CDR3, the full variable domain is GAGVSQSPSNKVTEKGKDVELRCDPISGHTALYWYRQSLGQGLEFLIYFQGNSAPDKSGLPSDRFSAERTGGSVSTLTIQRTQQEDSAVYLCASRWVAGGIPYNEQFFGPGTRLTVL.

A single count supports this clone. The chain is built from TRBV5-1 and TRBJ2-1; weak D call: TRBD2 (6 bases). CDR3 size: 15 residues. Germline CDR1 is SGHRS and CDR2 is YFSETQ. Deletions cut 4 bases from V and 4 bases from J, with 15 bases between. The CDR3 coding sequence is TGCGCCAGCAGCGGGAGCGGGCCCGCTTACAATGAGCAGTTCTTC. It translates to CASSGSGPAYNEQFF. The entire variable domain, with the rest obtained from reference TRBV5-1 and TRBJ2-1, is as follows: KAGVTQTPRYLIKTRGQQVTLSCSPISGHRSVSWYQQTPGQGLQFLFEYFSETQRNKGNFPGRFSGRQFSNSRSEMNVSTLELGDSALYLCASSGSGPAYNEQFFGPGTRLTVL.

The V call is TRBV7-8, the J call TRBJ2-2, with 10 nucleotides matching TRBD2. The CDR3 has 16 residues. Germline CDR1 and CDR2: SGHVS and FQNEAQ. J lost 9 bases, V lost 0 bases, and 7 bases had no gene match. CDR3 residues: CASSLAQREGKRELFF. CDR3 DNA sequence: TGTGCCAGCAGCTTAGCCCAGCGGGAGGGAAAGAGGGAGCTGTTTTTT.